Reported below is one T cell receptor beta chain. V was cut by 4 bases and J by 0 bases, with 10 bases left in between. Germline V gene data show CDR1 as KGHSY and CDR2 as FQNENV. The CDR3 spans 15 residues. These data come from a study of blood T cell repertoires in COVID-19. In the study overall: PBMCs, B-cell-depleted T cells, or T cells were the source of the cDNA or gDNA that made up the material.

Sequencing was performed with immunoSEQ multiplex PCR; in TCRdb, only in-frame clones are kept and a portion is missing. The data contain tens of thousands of clones, 80% to 95% of them singletons. V and J are TRBV16 and TRBJ1-3; D is ambiguous. The receptor was isolated from a man older than 75 with acute or convalescent COVID-19. The sequenced sample was peripheral blood. The CDR3 sequence: CASSLRSGSGNTIYF. The CDR3 bases are TGTGCCAGCAGCCTTCGATCCGGCTCTGGAAACACCATATATTTT.